This passage covers 14 T cell receptor beta chains from one sample sequenced in a study of blood T cell repertoires in COVID-19. TCRdb's table, derived via immunoSEQ multiplex PCR, lists solely in-frame clones and lacks some. Here the sample spans about 250,000 clones, about 82% being singletons. The sequenced sample consisted of peripheral blood. These receptors were taken from a man between 45 and 60 years old with COVID-19, enrolled during active disease.

The V gene is TRBV18, the J gene TRBJ2-7; 9 bases agree with TRBD1. CDR3 length: 16 amino acids. Germline CDR1 reads KGHSH; CDR2 reads LQKENI. The ends lost 0 bases at V and 3 bases at J; junction bases unmatched: 6. The CDR3 loop is CASSPPARDRVYEQYF. CDR3 DNA sequence: TGTGCCAGCTCACCACCTGCCCGGGACAGGGTCTACGAGCAGTACTTC.

The chain has TRBV29-1 and TRBJ1-2; weak D call: TRBD1 (6 bases). The ends were cut back, 3 bases at V and 4 bases at J, with 12 bases in the middle. This CDR3 has 13 residues. Per germline, CDR1 SQVTM and CDR2 ANQGSEA. The CDR3 is CSVEQGSGYGYTF. CDR3 bases: TGCAGCGTTGAGCAGGGGAGTGGCTATGGCTACACCTTC.

V gene TRBV4-1 combines with J gene TRBJ2-3; a weak D match, TRBD1 (5 bases). The CDR3 is 15 amino acids. Looked up from germline, CDR1 is MGHRA and CDR2 is YSYEKL. Trimming cost V 1 base and J 2 bases, with 10 bases left between them. The CDR3: CASSQVDSYTDTQYF. The CDR3, as DNA: TGCGCCAGCAGCCAAGTAGACAGTTACACAGATACGCAGTATTTT.

J is TRBJ1-1 and V is TRBV7-3; possible D gene TRBD1, 5 bases. The V end was cut by 5 bases, the J end by 8 bases, with 15 bases between. The CDR3 runs 13 residues. CDR1 is SGHTA, CDR2 FQGTGA, per germline. Here the CDR3 reads CASSDQSWTEAFF. CDR3 nucleotide sequence: TGTGCCAGCAGCGACCAATCGTGGACAGAAGCTTTCTTT.

The V and J genes are TRBV6-5 and TRBJ1-2, with TRBD1 matching 8 bases. V shed 6 bases, J shed 4 bases, and the junction held 7 bases outside the gene matches. Germline loops: CDR1 MNHEY, CDR2 SVGAGI. The CDR3 is 14 residues long. The CDR3 region is CASRGQGLSYGYTF. The DNA of the CDR3 is TGTGCCAGCAGAGGACAGGGACTTTCCTATGGCTACACCTTC.

The chain couples TRBV7-8 to TRBJ2-2; D possibly corresponds to TRBD2 (6 bases). The V gene lost 6 bases and the J gene lost 1 base, with 18 bases spanning the gap. This CDR3 spans 17 amino acids. In germline, CDR1 is SGHVS, CDR2 FQNEAQ. The DNA of the CDR3 is TGTGCCAGCAGATCGGGGCGGGGCATACTGAACACCGGGGAGCTGTTTTTT. It encodes CASRSGRGILNTGELFF.

This chain connects TRBV19 to TRBJ1-5; a possible D gene is TRBD1 (6 bases). The V end lost 8 bases, the J end lost 3 bases, and 11 bases lay between the germline ends. Looked up from germline, CDR1 is LNHDA and CDR2 is SQIVND (reference sequence). This CDR3 contains 13 residues. The chain's CDR3 is CASGGANNQPQHF. The CDR3 DNA reads TGTGCCAGTGGGGGGGCGAACAATCAGCCCCAGCATTTT.

The chain has TRBV5-1 and TRBJ2-7; the D gene is possibly TRBD2 (5 bases). The CDR3 is 14 amino acids. Germline V gene data show CDR1 as SGHRS and CDR2 as YFSETQ. Trimming took off 3 bases at V and 2 bases at J, with 12 bases between the two ends. The CDR3 loop is CASSSMTTTYEQYF. CDR3 nucleotides: TGCGCCAGCAGCTCGATGACTACAACCTACGAGCAGTACTTC.

The CDR3 DNA is TGTGCCAGCAGTTCATACCAGCGTCCCTCTGGAAACACCATATATTTT. Translating it yields CASSSYQRPSGNTIYF. This sequence joins TRBV6-2 or TRBV6-3 and TRBJ1-3, with D uncertain. The CDR3 spans 16 residues. Trimming took 4 bases from V and 0 from J, leaving 13 bases between them. Germline CDR1 MNHEY, CDR2 SVGEGT.

V usage is TRBV19 and J usage is TRBJ2-3; the D gene is possibly TRBD1 (5 bases). Germline CDR1 LNHDA, CDR2 SQIVND (reference sequence). The CDR3 is made up of 16 amino acids. V lost 3 bases and J lost 0, with 13 bases in between. CDR3 protein: CASSIGRVSSTDTQYF. CDR3 in DNA: TGTGCCAGTAGTATCGGCAGGGTCTCTAGCACAGATACGCAGTATTTT.

CDR3 DNA: TGTGCCAGCAGTCCAGGGTGGGTGAACACTGAAGCTTTCTTT. It is translated as CASSPGWVNTEAFF. The rearrangement links TRBV27 to TRBJ1-1, with D possibly matching TRBD1 (5 bases). Trimming removed 5 bases from V and 0 bases from J, with 10 bases in between. Germline V gene data show CDR1 as MNHEY and CDR2 as SMNVEV (reference sequence). This CDR3 has 14 amino acids.

CDR3 in amino acids: CASSVRDSNSPLHF. CDR3 in DNA: TGTGCCAGCAGCGTCCGGGACTCGAATTCACCCCTCCACTTT. V and J are TRBV5-4 and TRBJ1-6; D might be TRBD1 (5 bases). V lost 4 bases, J lost 7 bases, and 12 bases lay in between. Germline V gene lookup returns CDR1 SGHNT and CDR2 YYREEE (reference sequence). The length of the CDR3 is 14 residues.

The chain combines TRBV6-6 with TRBJ2-7, with 11 bases that match TRBD1. The CDR3 length is 14 residues. Looked up from germline, CDR1 is MNHNY and CDR2 is SVGAGI (reference sequence). V lost 10 bases to trimming and J lost 2 bases; unmatched junction nucleotides: 7. This chain's CDR3 is CAIRAGQGAYEQYF. CDR3 DNA sequence: TGTGCCATCCGAGCGGGACAGGGGGCCTACGAGCAGTACTTC.

The V and J genes are TRBV27 and TRBJ2-5; TRBD1 agrees at 9 bases. Trimming cost V 4 bases and J 2 bases; bases outside gene matches: 5. Per germline, CDR1 MNHEY and CDR2 SMNVEV (reference sequence). This CDR3 region has 15 residues. CDR3 sequence (DNA): TGTGCCAGCAGTTCCCGGGACAGGGCGCAAGAGACCCAGTACTTC. Amino acids: CASSSRDRAQETQYF.